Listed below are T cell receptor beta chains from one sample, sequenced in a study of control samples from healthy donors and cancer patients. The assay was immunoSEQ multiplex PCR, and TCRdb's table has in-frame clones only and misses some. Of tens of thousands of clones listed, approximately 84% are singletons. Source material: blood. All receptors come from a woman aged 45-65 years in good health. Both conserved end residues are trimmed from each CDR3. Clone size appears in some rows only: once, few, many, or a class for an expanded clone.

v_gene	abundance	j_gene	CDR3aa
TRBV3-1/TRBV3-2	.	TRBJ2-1	ASSQWRQGAPEQF
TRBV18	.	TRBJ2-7	ASSPTSPQASEQY
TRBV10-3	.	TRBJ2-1	AISVRAGSSNEQF
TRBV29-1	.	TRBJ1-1	SVVGQGNTEAF
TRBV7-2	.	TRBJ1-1	ASSLTRARTEAF
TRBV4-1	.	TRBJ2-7	ASSQYLGQREVGRAYEQY
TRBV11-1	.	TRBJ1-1	ASSRGRDTEAF
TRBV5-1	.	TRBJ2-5	ASQDGETQY
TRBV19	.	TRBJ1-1	ASSRGEAEAF
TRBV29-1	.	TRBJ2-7	SVVVSSYEQY
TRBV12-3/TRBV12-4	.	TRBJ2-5	ASSPNQETQY
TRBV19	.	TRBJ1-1	ASSIAGQDTEAF
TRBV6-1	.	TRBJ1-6	ASSEGTGDNSPLH
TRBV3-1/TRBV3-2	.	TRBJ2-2	ASSRNPGTGGGELF
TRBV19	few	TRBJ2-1	ASSMGAWEGAKFNEQF
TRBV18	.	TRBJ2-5	ASSPPAGTGQETQY
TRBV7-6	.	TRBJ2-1	ASSLTTSLYNEQF
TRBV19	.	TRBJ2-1	ASNAGVRGEQF
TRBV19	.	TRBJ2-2	ASSMVWGLQSGELF
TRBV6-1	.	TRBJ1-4	ASSDRQGNEKLF
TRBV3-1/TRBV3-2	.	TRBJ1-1	ASSQGNGYTEAF
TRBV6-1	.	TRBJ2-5	ASSESGWSQETQY
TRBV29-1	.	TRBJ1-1	SVAPDRGNTEAF
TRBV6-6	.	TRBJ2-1	ASSYRTVSNGGEQF
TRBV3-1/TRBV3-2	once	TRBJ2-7	ASSQVHEQY
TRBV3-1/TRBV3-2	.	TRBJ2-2	ASSQVGRAALGTGELF
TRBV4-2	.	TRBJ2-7	ASSVGGIYEQY
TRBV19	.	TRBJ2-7	ASSRRLGEQY
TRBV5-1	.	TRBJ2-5	ASSDGQASIRETQY
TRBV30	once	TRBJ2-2	AWTGLPGANTGELF
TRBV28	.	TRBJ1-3	ASSSLTGAPI
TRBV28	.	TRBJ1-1	ASSFVGGWGYTEAF
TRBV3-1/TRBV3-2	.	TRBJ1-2	ASSLQGTYGYT
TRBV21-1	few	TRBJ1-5	ASSRQGNQPQH
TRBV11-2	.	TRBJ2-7	ASSLVAGRVSYEQY
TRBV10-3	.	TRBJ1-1	AISESGGQGTAF
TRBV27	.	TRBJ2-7	ASSTTSGSYEQY
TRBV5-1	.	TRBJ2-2	ASRAGLAEAAGELF
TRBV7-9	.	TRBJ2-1	ASSDSTTHDEQF
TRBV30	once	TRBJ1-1	AWVPGVTEAF
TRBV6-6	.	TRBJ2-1	ASSHLAGGYNEQF
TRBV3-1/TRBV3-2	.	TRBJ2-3	ASSQSWGTRGDTQY
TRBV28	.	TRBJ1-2	ASSPFGQGNYGYT
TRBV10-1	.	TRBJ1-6	ASPRQARSYNSPLH
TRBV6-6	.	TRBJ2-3	ASSYPDTQY
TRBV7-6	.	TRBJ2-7	ASSLSATSYEQY
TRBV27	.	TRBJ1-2	ASSLSRTYGYT
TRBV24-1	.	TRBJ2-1	ATSGGSGRVEQF
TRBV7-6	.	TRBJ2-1	ASSLGLAGEGNEQF
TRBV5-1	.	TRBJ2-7	ASSLEVAGSVSYEQY
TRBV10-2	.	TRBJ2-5	ASSESKRDGTQY
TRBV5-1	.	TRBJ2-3	ASSWGQRASTDTQY
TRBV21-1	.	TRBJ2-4	ASSKGRGVQY